The rows below give T cell receptor beta chains drawn from one sample of a study of regulatory T cells in long-lasting Graves disease. TCRdb recomputed calls from the multiplex PCR reads with MiXCR, one row per CDR3 protein. The table records hundreds of thousands of distinct CDR3 sequences, approximately 15% of them present only once. The sample also formed part of further work on T cells in Graves' hyperthyroidism and ophthalmopathy.

The sample was peripheral blood mononuclear cells (PBMCs), taken at new diagnosis, from a patient treated with antithyroid drugs. The origin of the receptors is a young man with Graves disease. The CDR3 runs from the conserved cysteine through the conserved F or W. The D gene is left open where the match is weak. Expanded clones get a size class; other rows say once, few or many, or leave the size out.

>many|.|TRBJ1-1|TRBV27
CASSLSYASTEAFF
TGTGCCAGCAGTTTATCGTACGCAAGCACTGAAGCTTTCTTT
>.|TRBD2|TRBJ2-7|TRBV20-1
CSAGAGAEDEQYF
TGCAGTGCCGGAGCGGGAGCCGAGGACGAGCAGTACTTC
>.|TRBD2|TRBJ2-2|TRBV24-1
CATSGASGTHSGTGELFF
TGTGCCACCAGTGGAGCTAGCGGGACTCACAGTGGGACCGGGGAGCTGTTTTTT
>.|.|TRBJ2-5|TRBV15
CATSRDGGLETQYF
TGTGCCACCAGCAGAGATGGGGGGTTGGAGACCCAGTACTTC
>many|TRBD2|TRBJ2-1|TRBV5-1
CASSDGTSGFYEQFF
TGCGCCAGCAGCGATGGGACTAGCGGGTTCTATGAGCAGTTCTTC
>many|.|TRBJ1-3|TRBV2
CASSVAGPGNTIYF
TGTGCCAGCAGTGTCGCGGGGCCTGGAAACACCATATATTTT
>many|.|TRBJ1-2|TRBV12-3/TRBV12-4
CASSLAGDGYGYTF
TGTGCCAGCAGTCTCGCAGGAGACGGGTATGGCTACACCTTC
>many|TRBD1|TRBJ2-1|TRBV7-9
CASSSDRGPEQFF
TGTGCCAGCAGCTCGGACAGGGGCCCCGAGCAGTTCTTC
>many|.|TRBJ1-1|TRBV12-5
CASGLVVGRNTEAFF
TGTGCTAGTGGTTTGGTAGTAGGGAGAAACACTGAAGCTTTCTTT
>many|TRBD2|TRBJ2-7|TRBV10-1
CASSTGTSGSSEQYF
TGCGCCAGCAGCACCGGGACTAGCGGGAGTAGCGAGCAGTACTTC
>few|.|TRBJ2-1|TRBV15
CATSRDSGNFNEQFF
TGTGCCACCAGCAGAGATTCGGGGAACTTCAATGAGCAGTTCTTC
>few|.|TRBJ2-7|TRBV29-1
CSVHPDGRAEQYF
TGCAGCGTTCACCCGGACGGACGGGCCGAGCAGTACTTC
>few|TRBD2|TRBJ2-7|TRBV29-1
CSVELTGTSGRSPYEQYF
TGCAGCGTTGAGTTAACCGGGACTAGCGGGAGAAGTCCATACGAGCAGTACTTC
>few|.|TRBJ2-7|TRBV20-1
CSARDSGGRPYEQYF
TGCAGTGCTAGAGATAGTGGGGGGCGTCCCTACGAGCAGTACTTC
>many|.|TRBJ1-5|TRBV20-1
CSAARQAQPQHF
TGCAGTGCGGCGAGGCAGGCACAGCCCCAGCATTTT
>many|.|TRBJ1-1|TRBV7-9
CASSLDLGRYTEAFF
TGTGCCAGCAGCTTAGACCTGGGACGCTACACTGAAGCTTTCTTT
>few|.|TRBJ1-2|TRBV11-2
CASSLDHSGGYTF
TGTGCCAGCAGCTTAGATCACTCCGGAGGCTACACCTTC
>.|.|TRBJ1-5|TRBV7-2
CASSPGVGSQPQHF
TGTGCCAGCAGCCCAGGGGTAGGGAGTCAGCCCCAGCATTTT
>.|TRBD1|TRBJ1-5|TRBV20-1
CSARGTGGNQPQHF
TGCAGTGCTAGAGGGACAGGGGGCAATCAGCCCCAGCATTTT
>many|TRBD2|TRBJ2-7|TRBV6-5
CASSSPGGGSYEQYF
TGTGCCAGCAGTTCCCCGGGAGGGGGCTCCTACGAGCAGTACTTC
>.|.|TRBJ1-2|TRBV29-1
CSVKNTANYGYTF
TGCAGCGTTAAAAACACTGCCAACTATGGCTACACCTTC
>many|TRBD1|TRBJ1-1|TRBV9
CASSPQTGRFTEAFF
TGTGCCAGCAGCCCCCAGACAGGGAGGTTCACTGAAGCTTTCTTT
>many|TRBD1|TRBJ1-4|TRBV6-1
CASMDRGDEKLFF
TGTGCCAGCATGGACAGGGGGGATGAAAAACTGTTTTTT
>few|.|TRBJ1-2|TRBV20-1
CSARDELAAGFYYGYTF
TGCAGTGCTAGAGATGAGTTGGCGGCTGGGTTTTACTATGGCTACACCTTC
>many|.|TRBJ1-5|TRBV6-4
CASSDSDSSQPQHF
TGTGCCAGCAGTGACTCGGACAGTAGTCAGCCCCAGCATTTT
>.|.|TRBJ1-5|TRBV20-1
CSARLGSAGNQPQHF
TGCAGTGCTAGATTGGGATCAGCGGGCAATCAGCCCCAGCATTTT
>many|.|TRBJ1-6|TRBV6-1
CASRRTESNSPLHF
TGTGCCAGCAGGCGGACGGAGTCTAATTCACCCCTCCACTTT
>.|.|TRBJ1-1|TRBV29-1
CSVDRNTEAFF
TGCAGCGTCGACAGAAACACTGAAGCTTTCTTT
>many|.|TRBJ2-4|TRBV2
CASSPTGAKNIQYF
TGTGCCAGCAGTCCTACGGGAGCCAAAAACATTCAGTACTTC
>.|.|TRBJ1-2|TRBV19
CASSIGMGRDGYTF
TGTGCCAGTAGTATTGGCATGGGGAGGGATGGCTACACCTTC
>many|.|TRBJ2-1|TRBV6-5
CASSYSRGHSIYNEQFF
TGTGCCAGCAGTTACTCGCGTGGACACAGTATATACAATGAGCAGTTCTTC
>.|.|TRBJ2-3|TRBV7-3
CASSQGGALGDTQYF
TGTGCCAGCAGCCAGGGCGGGGCCTTGGGAGATACGCAGTATTTT
>many|TRBD2|TRBJ2-3|TRBV12-3/TRBV12-4
CASSSPPSGDTQYF
TGTGCCAGCAGTTCCCCCCCTAGCGGCGATACGCAGTATTTT
>many|.|TRBJ2-7|TRBV14
CASSHTGRIEQYF
TGTGCCAGCAGCCATACGGGGCGGATCGAGCAGTACTTC
>many|.|TRBJ2-7|TRBV12-3/TRBV12-4
CASSFSTAHSYEQYF
TGTGCCAGCAGTTTCTCGACAGCGCACTCCTACGAGCAGTACTTC
>.|.|TRBJ2-3|TRBV19
CATQQVDTQYF
TGTGCCACCCAACAGGTAGATACGCAGTATTTT
>many|.|TRBJ1-2|TRBV2
CASSEQLHSGYGYTF
TGTGCCAGCAGTGAACAACTACACAGCGGGTATGGCTACACCTTC
>many|.|TRBJ1-2|TRBV20-1
CSARPTRAGNYGYTF
TGCAGTGCTAGACCAACGCGGGCAGGGAACTATGGCTACACCTTC
>many|TRBD2|TRBJ2-7|TRBV4-1
CASSRRDLAGGREQYF
TGCGCCAGCAGCCGAAGAGACCTAGCGGGAGGGCGTGAGCAGTACTTC
>many|.|TRBJ2-7|TRBV19
CASSVLATYRYEQYF
TGTGCCAGTAGTGTTTTGGCGACCTACCGCTACGAGCAGTACTTC
>.|TRBD1|TRBJ2-1|TRBV5-1
CASSLGQGVGEQFF
TGCGCCAGCAGCTTGGGACAGGGGGTAGGTGAGCAGTTCTTC
>few|.|TRBJ2-7|TRBV3-1
CASSQGSASYEQYF
TGTGCCAGCAGCCAGGGGTCGGCTAGCTACGAGCAGTACTTC
>many|TRBD1|TRBJ2-7|TRBV10-3
CAISELGTGTSEQYF
TGTGCCATCAGTGAGCTGGGGACAGGGACCTCCGAGCAGTACTTC
>many|.|TRBJ1-4|TRBV6-2/TRBV6-3
CASRSGGSNEKLFF
TGTGCCAGCCGATCTGGGGGCAGTAATGAAAAACTGTTTTTT